This passage covers 29 T cell receptor beta chains from one sample sequenced in a study of blood T cell repertoires in COVID-19. The repertoire was sequenced with immunoSEQ multiplex PCR; TCRdb's copy has only in-frame clones and lacks some. The table lists just over 300,000 clones, approximately 84% of them singletons. The material sequenced was PBMCs or T cells enriched from blood (not recorded which). Receptors originate from a man aged 25 to 40 who had recovered from COVID-19.

The genes are TRBV30 and TRBJ1-2, with D possibly being TRBD1 (5 bases). V shed 5 bases and J shed 6 bases, with 16 bases lying between them. Germline V gene data show CDR1 as GTSNPN and CDR2 as SVGIG (reference sequence). The CDR3 extends over 13 amino acids. This CDR3 reads CAWAGLHSNGYTF. CDR3 DNA: TGTGCCTGGGCGGGACTCCATAGCAATGGCTACACCTTC.

J is TRBJ1-5 and V is TRBV5-1; the D gene is possibly TRBD1 (5 bases). Germline values: CDR1 SGHRS, CDR2 YFSETQ. Trimming removed 0 bases at V and 2 bases at J, with 6 bases between. The length of the CDR3 is 14 residues. The CDR3 reads CASSLETGNQPQHF. As DNA, the CDR3 is TGCGCCAGCAGCTTGGAGACAGGCAATCAGCCCCAGCATTTT.

In its sample, this clone was seen once. The gene calls are TRBV5-1 and TRBJ2-3; D perhaps matches TRBD2 (6 bases). V shed 0 bases and J shed 3 bases, with 17 bases lying between them. Per germline, CDR1 SGHRS and CDR2 YFSETQ. This CDR3 has 17 amino acids. The CDR3 here is CASSLATVVLATDTQYF. Here the CDR3 DNA reads TGCGCCAGCAGCTTGGCTACGGTGGTCCTAGCGACAGATACGCAGTATTTT.

Points on this clone: This sample includes further DNA sequences coding for the same CDR3. V is TRBV6-5 and J is TRBJ1-3; D not resolved. This CDR3 comprises 13 residues. Between the trimmed V and J ends, which lost 0 bases and 4 bases, there was a span of 4 bases. CDR1 and CDR2 from the germline V gene are MNHEY and SVGAGI. The CDR3 DNA reads as TGTGCCAGCAGTTACTCGGCAGGAAACACCATATATTTT. The encoded protein is CASSYSAGNTIYF.

J is TRBJ2-3 and V is TRBV28; D may be TRBD2 (7 bases). This CDR3 is 17 amino acids long. The germline gives CDR1 MDHEN, CDR2 SYDVKM. V lost 1 base, J lost 5 bases, and 19 bases lay in between. The CDR3 loop reads CASSLLEGGGLGDTQYF. CDR3 coding DNA: TGTGCCAGCAGTTTATTAGAGGGGGGGGGCTTAGGAGATACGCAGTATTTT.

This chain uses TRBV11-3 with TRBJ1-2; D gene ambiguous. Germline CDR1 is SGHNT and CDR2 is YENEEA. Trimming cost V 0 bases and J 14 bases, with 13 bases left between them. The CDR3 sequence is 12 residues long. The CDR3 DNA reads TGTGCCAGCAGCTTAGAGACCGGACTCACGACCTTC. Protein: CASSLETGLTTF. Using reference TRBV11-3 and TRBJ1-2 for the parts outside the CDR3, the full variable domain is EAGVVQSPRYKIIEKKQPVAFWCNPISGHNTLYWYLQNLGQGPELLIRYENEEAVDDSQLPKDRFSAERLKGVDSTLKIQPAELGDSAVYLCASSLETGLTTFGSGTRLTVV.

V and J are TRBV18 and TRBJ2-5, with no clear D. The CDR3 loop spans 12 amino acids. The V gene lost 3 bases and the J gene lost 3 bases, with 5 bases spanning the gap. CDR1 is KGHSH and CDR2 is LQKENI in the germline V gene. The CDR3 here is CASSPTEETQYF. The CDR3 DNA is TGTGCCAGCTCACCCACAGAAGAGACCCAGTACTTC.

The V call is TRBV14, the J call TRBJ2-1, with D maybe TRBD1 (6 bases). Per germline, CDR1 SGHDN and CDR2 FVKESK. V was clipped by 6 bases and J by 7 bases, with 22 bases between them. The CDR3 contains 16 residues. CDR3 DNA: TGTGCCAGCAGTCAAACAGGGAATTTTCAGCAAAATGAGCAGTTCTTC. Protein: CASSQTGNFQQNEQFF.

This clone was seen only once. The CDR3 sequence is CASSYLRGAGTEAFF. CDR3 bases: TGTGCCAGCAGCTACCTTCGCGGGGCCGGGACTGAAGCTTTCTTT. V gene TRBV7-2 combines with J gene TRBJ1-1, with D perhaps matching TRBD1 (5 bases). Germline CDR1 SGHTA, CDR2 FQGNSA. The length of the CDR3 is 15 residues. V gave up 4 bases and J gave up 5 bases, with 17 bases separating them.

The chain carries TRBV4-2 and TRBJ1-3, with 8 bases that match TRBD1. V gave up 3 bases and J gave up 0 bases; unmatched junction bases: 7. CDR3 size: 17 residues. CDR1 and CDR2 (germline): LGHNA, YNFKEQ. The DNA of the CDR3 is TGTGCCAGCAGCCAGCGGACAGGGACCCCCTCTGGAAACACCATATATTTT. Translated, it gives CASSQRTGTPSGNTIYF.

This chain joins TRBV3-1 (or the pseudogene TRBV3-2) and TRBJ2-1; TRBD2 is a possible D gene (6 bases). The CDR3 covers 16 residues. Deletions cut 0 bases from V and 5 bases from J, with 14 bases between. CDR1 LGHDT and CDR2 YNNKEL come from the germline V gene (reference sequence). CDR3 residues: CASSQEGAGRHNEQFF. The CDR3 region has the DNA TGTGCCAGCAGCCAAGAAGGCGCGGGGCGTCACAATGAGCAGTTCTTC.

CDR3 amino acids: CASSAGGLGTDTQYF. Here the CDR3 DNA reads TGTGCCAGCAGTGCCGGGGGACTCGGCACAGATACGCAGTATTTT. The V and J genes are TRBV25-1 and TRBJ2-3, with D maybe TRBD2 (6 bases). The CDR3 totals 15 residues. V was trimmed by 4 bases and J by 1 base, leaving 12 bases between them. Germline values: CDR1 MGHDK, CDR2 SYGVNS.

The chain links TRBV5-1 to TRBJ2-7, with a weak D call TRBD2 (5 bases). Trimming cost V 7 bases and J 2 bases, with 13 bases left between them. This CDR3 comprises 13 residues. Looked up from germline, CDR1 is SGHRS and CDR2 is YFSETQ. CDR3 DNA: TGCGCCAGCGGCGTTATCGGGACCTACGAGCAGTACTTC. Translating gives CASGVIGTYEQYF.

In this sample, this clone turned up a few times. The chain links TRBV7-6 to TRBJ2-2, with 14 positions matching TRBD2. CDR1 and CDR2 (germline): SGHVS, FNYEAQ. V was clipped by 5 bases and J by 0 bases; unmatched bases: 5. This CDR3 is 18 amino acids long. CDR3 residues: CASSPRGLAGANTGELFF. In DNA, the CDR3 is TGTGCCAGCAGCCCGAGGGGACTAGCGGGAGCGAACACCGGGGAGCTGTTTTTT.

This chain's CDR3 is CASSYDGGRKTGELFF. For the CDR3, the DNA is TGTGCCAGCAGTTACGACGGGGGGAGGAAAACCGGGGAGCTGTTTTTT. The chain joins TRBV6-5 to TRBJ2-2, with 7 positions matching TRBD2. Trimming cost V 2 bases and J 5 bases; bases outside gene matches: 8. The germline gives CDR1 MNHEY, CDR2 SVGAGI. This CDR3 region has 16 residues.

This clone came up once. V and J are TRBV5-4 and TRBJ1-2; a possible D gene is TRBD1 (5 bases). In germline, CDR1 is SGHNT, CDR2 YYREEE (reference sequence). This CDR3 region has 18 residues. The V gene lost 0 bases and the J gene lost 5 bases, with 23 bases spanning the gap. CDR3 sequence: CASSLGHWRRAGGYGYTF. The CDR3 DNA sequence: TGTGCCAGCAGCTTGGGTCATTGGCGCAGGGCCGGGGGTTATGGCTACACCTTC.

The chain links TRBV6-5 to TRBJ2-7, with TRBD1 identical over 10 bases. CDR3 size: 14 residues. V gave up 7 bases and J gave up 1 base; unmatched junction bases: 4. CDR1 and CDR2 from the germline V gene are MNHEY and SVGAGI. The CDR3 here is CASTGTGASYEQYF. The CDR3 DNA reads as TGTGCCAGCACAGGGACAGGGGCTTCCTACGAGCAGTACTTC.

The chain couples TRBV5-6 to TRBJ1-2; 9 bases map to TRBD1. Germline CDR1 SGHDT, CDR2 YYEEEE. The junction had 3 bases not matched to a gene; V was cut back by 4 bases and J by 2 bases. The CDR3 spans 14 residues. CDR3 amino acids: CASSRDRGNYGYTF. The CDR3 DNA reads as TGTGCCAGCAGCCGCGACAGGGGGAACTATGGCTACACCTTC.

V usage is TRBV29-1 and J usage is TRBJ2-7, with a possible D match to TRBD1 (6 bases). The V gene lost 4 bases and the J gene lost 5 bases, with 18 bases spanning the gap. The germline V gene has CDR1 SQVTM and CDR2 ANQGSEA. The CDR3 totals 14 residues. DNA for the CDR3: TGCAGCGTTGTAGGTGGCACAGGGCGGGACGAGCAGTACTTC. Its protein is CSVVGGTGRDEQYF.

This chain uses TRBV4-1 with TRBJ2-7; D unresolved. Trimming stripped 5 bases from V and 1 base from J, with 21 bases between. The CDR3 is 17 amino acids. Germline V gene lookup returns CDR1 MGHRA and CDR2 YSYEKL. The CDR3: CASSERPSPGRSYEQYF. The CDR3, as DNA: TGCGCCAGCAGCGAAAGACCGAGCCCAGGTCGTTCCTACGAGCAGTACTTC.

The chain joins TRBV11-2 to TRBJ1-2; D ambiguous. CDR1 and CDR2 from the germline V gene are SGHAT and FQNNGV. The CDR3 covers 15 residues. V was cut by 1 base and J by 1 base, with 10 bases left in between. CDR3 protein: CASSLVSSGNYGYTF. The CDR3 DNA sequence: TGTGCCAGCAGCTTAGTTTCCTCCGGTAACTATGGCTACACCTTC.

The V gene is TRBV18, the J gene TRBJ1-5, with 9 nucleotides matching TRBD1. The CDR3 has 15 residues. Germline loops: CDR1 KGHSH, CDR2 LQKENI. Losses at the gene ends were 3 bases for V and 6 bases for J; bases not matched to a gene: 6. The CDR3 reads CASSPPGQGFQPQHF. The CDR3 DNA reads TGTGCCAGCTCACCCCCGGGACAGGGTTTTCAGCCCCAGCATTTT.

V and J are TRBV6-6 and TRBJ2-6; 11 bases map to TRBD1. Unmatched junction bases numbered 15, after V lost 6 bases and J lost 2 bases. Germline V gives CDR1 MNHNY, CDR2 SVGAGI (reference sequence). The CDR3 loop spans 20 amino acids. The DNA of the CDR3 is TGTGCCAGCAGCCGAACCTACGGACAGGGGGCGGCGGCTGGGGCCAACGTCCTGACTTTC. Protein product: CASSRTYGQGAAAGANVLTF.

The V and J genes are TRBV9 and TRBJ2-1; a weak D match, TRBD2 (5 bases). Germline-derived CDR1 and CDR2 are SGDLS and YYNGEE. The CDR3 has 13 residues. Trimming took off 4 bases at V and 4 bases at J, with 9 bases between the two ends. CDR3 protein: CASSRTPYNEQFF. CDR3 in DNA: TGTGCCAGCAGCCGGACTCCGTACAATGAGCAGTTCTTC.

The J gene is TRBJ2-1, the V gene TRBV7-8, with TRBD1 matching over 7 bases. The junction had 10 bases not matched to a gene; V was cut back by 4 bases and J by 4 bases. Germline V gene sequence: CDR1 SGHVS, CDR2 FQNEAQ. The CDR3 consists of 16 residues. The CDR3 DNA reads as TGTGCCAGCAGCTCACAGGGGCCCCAAGTATACAATGAGCAGTTCTTC. Its protein is CASSSQGPQVYNEQFF.

The rearrangement links TRBV10-2 to TRBJ2-7; 8 bases align to TRBD2. Germline trimming cut 7 bases from V and 3 bases from J; bases unmatched to any gene: 20. The V gene's germline CDR1 is WSHSY and CDR2 SAAADI. The CDR3 covers 18 residues. CDR3 sequence (DNA): TGCGCCAGCACCCACCCGGGAGGGGGAAATCGGGGCGGCTACGAGCAGTACTTC. Its protein product is CASTHPGGGNRGGYEQYF.

The chain combines TRBV6-5 with TRBJ2-2, with 7 bases that match TRBD1. The ends lost 6 bases at V and 1 base at J; junction bases unmatched: 5. Germline V gene lookup returns CDR1 MNHEY and CDR2 SVGAGI. CDR3 length: 15 residues. The CDR3 sequence is CASRRQGKNTGELFF. CDR3 DNA sequence: TGTGCCAGCAGGAGACAGGGAAAGAACACCGGGGAGCTGTTTTTT.

CDR3 loop: CAWSLGTVISTDTQYF. CDR3 nucleotide sequence: TGTGCCTGGAGTCTCGGGACAGTTATTAGCACAGATACGCAGTATTTT. The chain has TRBV30 and TRBJ2-3, with TRBD1 identical over 7 bases. Germline CDR1 GTSNPN, CDR2 SVGIG (reference sequence). The CDR3 has 16 amino acids. The V and J ends lost 2 bases and 0 bases, in that order; junction bases with no gene match: 8.

The chain has TRBV28 and TRBJ2-7; TRBD2 is a possible D gene (6 bases). CDR1 is MDHEN, CDR2 SYDVKM, per germline. V was shortened by 6 bases and J by 2 bases, with 8 bases between the two germline ends. CDR3 length: 12 amino acids. The CDR3 sequence is CASSWTTYEQYF. Written as DNA, the CDR3 is TGTGCCAGCAGCTGGACTACCTACGAGCAGTACTTC.